This TCR beta chain originates from a study of immune evolution from preneoplasia to lung adenocarcinoma. From germline, CDR1 is SGHNT and CDR2 YYREEE (reference sequence). Trimming at V came to 2 bases and at J to 3 bases, leaving 7 bases not matched to a gene. The CDR3 loop spans 16 amino acids. The repertoire was sequenced with immunoSEQ multiplex PCR; TCRdb's copy has only in-frame clones and lacks some. The sample lists approximately 7,000 clones; about 79% were seen once. Sequenced sample: FFPE invasive lung adenocarcinoma tissue. The chain combines TRBV5-4 with TRBJ1-5, with TRBD1 matching over 8 bases. This clonotype was sampled from a person aged 40 to 49 with lung adenocarcinoma. In nucleotides, the CDR3 is TGTGCCAGCAGCTTAGGGGGGGGACAGGACAATCAGCCCCAGCATTTT. Translation: CASSLGGGQDNQPQHF.